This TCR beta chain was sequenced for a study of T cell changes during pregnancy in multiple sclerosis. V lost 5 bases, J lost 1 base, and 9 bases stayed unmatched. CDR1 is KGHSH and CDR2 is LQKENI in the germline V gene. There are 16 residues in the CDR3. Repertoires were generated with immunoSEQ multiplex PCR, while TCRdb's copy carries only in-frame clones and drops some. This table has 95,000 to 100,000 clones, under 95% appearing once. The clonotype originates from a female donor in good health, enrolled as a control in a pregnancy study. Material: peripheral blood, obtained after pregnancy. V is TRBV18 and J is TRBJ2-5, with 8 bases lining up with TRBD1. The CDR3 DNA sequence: TGTGCCAGCTCAATCTCAGGGGGCGGCGTCCAAGAGACCCAGTACTTC. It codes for CASSISGGGVQETQYF.